These 2 T cell receptor beta chains were all obtained from the same sample, sequenced in a study of graft-versus-host responses after intestinal transplantation. The antigens for these receptors are not known. Sequencing was performed with immunoSEQ multiplex PCR; in TCRdb, only in-frame clones are kept and a portion is missing. The table shows 130,000 or so clones, with more than 80% occurring only once. The sequences come from unstimulated CD4+ T cells sorted from spleen or lymph node cells, collected before intestinal transplant. These receptors all stem from a human donor who received an intestinal transplant.

The chain has TRBV6-1 and TRBJ2-4; D unclear. This CDR3 is built from 13 residues. Trimming shortened V by 5 bases and J by 0 bases, and 5 bases separated the two germline ends. The germline gives CDR1 MNHNS, CDR2 SASEGT. The DNA for the CDR3 is TGTGCCAGCAGTTCTGTAGCCAAAAACATTCAGTACTTC. It encodes CASSSVAKNIQYF.

V is TRBV18 and J is TRBJ1-1; 7 nucleotides align to TRBD1. There are 16 residues in the CDR3. Germline V lookup: CDR1 KGHSH, CDR2 LQKENI. V lost 3 bases to trimming and J lost 2 bases; unmatched junction nucleotides: 9. CDR3 protein: CASSPYTGADNTEAFF. The CDR3 DNA is TGTGCCAGCTCACCTTATACAGGGGCCGATAACACTGAAGCTTTCTTT.